What follows are 27 T cell receptor beta chains derived from one specimen sequenced in a study of a mutant IDH1 vaccine in newly diagnosed glioma. The time point here: week 11, during vaccination. Doses of 300 ug of mutant IDH1 20-mer peptide were given with topical imiquimod. TCRdb keeps only in-frame clones here, not all; method: immunoSEQ multiplex PCR. Altogether roughly 120,000 clones are present, around 80% being singletons, with the ten largest covering under 5.5%. Their antigens are not known. The specimen comprised PBMCs, sampled from a glioma patient whose treatment included an IDH1 peptide vaccine. These receptors were taken from a man aged 40-49 years with glioma.

The sample holds one count of this clone. The chain has TRBV19 and TRBJ2-6; D gene unclear. CDR3 length: 14 residues. The V gene's germline CDR1 is LNHDA and CDR2 SQIVND (reference sequence). Deletions cut 8 bases from V and 0 bases from J, with 8 bases between. The CDR3 sequence is CASQRSSGANVLTF. CDR3 DNA: TGTGCCAGTCAGAGAAGCTCTGGGGCCAACGTCCTGACTTTC.

This clone was recorded a few times. The CDR3 region is CAWSGDRGFPKEIEAFF. The CDR3 bases are TGTGCCTGGAGTGGGGACAGGGGATTCCCGAAGGAGATTGAAGCTTTCTTT. The chain has TRBV30 and TRBJ1-1; TRBD1 matches at 10 bases. Germline values: CDR1 GTSNPN, CDR2 SVGIG (reference sequence). The J segment lost 7 bases and the V segment lost 1 base, leaving 15 bases of the junction unmatched. The CDR3 length is 17 residues.

This clone was found once. V gene TRBV7-8 combines with J gene TRBJ1-1; 8 nucleotides align to TRBD1. CDR1 and CDR2 from the germline V gene are SGHVS and FQNEAQ. The CDR3 is 15 residues long. V lost 5 bases and J lost 4; bases outside the gene matches: 9. The CDR3 sequence: CASSHGQGVSTEAFF. The CDR3 nucleotides read TGTGCCAGCAGCCACGGACAGGGAGTGAGCACTGAAGCTTTCTTT.

The chain employs TRBV15 and TRBJ2-7; D gene uncertain. The V gene's germline CDR1 is LNHNV and CDR2 YYDKDF (reference sequence). The CDR3 runs to 15 residues. The V gene lost 5 bases and the J gene lost 2 bases, with 16 bases spanning the gap. In DNA, the CDR3 is TGTGCCACCAGCCACCGACGACTGGTCACCTACGAGCAGTACTTC. Translated, it gives CATSHRRLVTYEQYF.

V usage is TRBV6-1 and J usage is TRBJ2-7, with 8 positions matching TRBD1. The CDR3 has 15 residues. Per germline, CDR1 MNHNS and CDR2 SASEGT. Unmatched junction bases numbered 9, after V lost 5 bases and J lost 3 bases. The CDR3, as DNA: TGTGCCAGCAGTCCTCGGCGACAGGGGTACTACGAGCAGTACTTC. This codes for CASSPRRQGYYEQYF.

The chain has TRBV25-1 and TRBJ2-7, with D maybe TRBD1 (5 bases). This CDR3 contains 14 residues. Germline V gene lookup returns CDR1 MGHDK and CDR2 SYGVNS. V shed 1 base and J shed 3 bases, with 10 bases lying between them. CDR3 region: CASSESGIGYEQYF. CDR3 sequence (DNA): TGTGCCAGCAGTGAATCAGGGATCGGCTACGAGCAGTACTTC.

This clone has more than one count but fewer than ten. The gene calls are TRBV5-6 and TRBJ1-4, with no clear D. Trimming shortened V by 0 bases and J by 7 bases, and 4 bases separated the two germline ends. The CDR3 spans 12 residues. Germline loops: CDR1 SGHDT, CDR2 YYEEEE. In DNA, the CDR3 is TGTGCCAGCAGCTTGGGATCTGAAAAACTGTTTTTT. This codes for CASSLGSEKLFF.

This clone was recorded once. This chain links TRBV5-1 with TRBJ2-7; TRBD1 aligns across 7 bases. The trim removed 2 bases at V and 5 bases at J, leaving 4 bases unmatched. In germline, CDR1 is SGHRS, CDR2 YFSETQ. The CDR3 runs to 13 residues. CDR3 sequence (DNA): TGCGCCAGCAGCTTACCGACAGGGAACGAGCAGTACTTC. Translated: CASSLPTGNEQYF.

The gene calls are TRBV9 and TRBJ2-3; the D is unclear. Trimming shortened V by 0 bases and J by 0 bases, and 8 bases separated the two germline ends. This CDR3 comprises 15 residues. Per germline, CDR1 SGDLS and CDR2 YYNGEE. CDR3 nucleotides: TGTGCCAGCAGCGTAGTTGGCCAAAGCACAGATACGCAGTATTTT. Protein: CASSVVGQSTDTQYF.

This clone was counted once. This rearrangement joins TRBV13 to TRBJ1-2; TRBD1 might be the D (6 bases). The CDR3 is 15 residues long. Germline lookup yields CDR1 PRHDT and CDR2 FYEKMQ (reference sequence). V lost 5 bases and J lost 4, with 17 bases in between. The CDR3 coding sequence is TGTGCCAGCAGCACACAGGGTGGGGGCCCCTATGGCTACACCTTC. This translates into CASSTQGGGPYGYTF.

The chain carries TRBV18 and TRBJ1-2, with D perhaps matching TRBD1 (6 bases). Germline CDR1 reads KGHSH; CDR2 reads LQKENI. V was cut by 2 bases and J by 8 bases, with 18 bases left in between. There are 15 residues in the CDR3. CDR3 region: CASSPKFYRVKGYTF. CDR3 coding DNA: TGTGCCAGCTCACCAAAGTTTTACAGGGTGAAGGGCTACACCTTC.

The rearrangement uses TRBV5-1 and TRBJ2-7; a possible D gene is TRBD1 (6 bases). The CDR3 spans 15 residues. Germline V gene data show CDR1 as SGHRS and CDR2 as YFSETQ. Trimming stripped 7 bases from V and 0 bases from J, with 17 bases between. The CDR3 loop is CASSEADSRSYEQYF. CDR3 DNA: TGCGCCAGCTCGGAGGCGGACAGCCGCTCCTACGAGCAGTACTTC.

The rearrangement uses TRBV27 and TRBJ2-2; unclear D gene. This CDR3 is built from 15 residues. Trimming took off 6 bases at V and 1 base at J, with 12 bases between the two ends. In germline, CDR1 is MNHEY, CDR2 SMNVEV (reference sequence). CDR3 in amino acids: CASSPSRQNTGELFF. CDR3 bases: TGTGCCAGCAGCCCCAGCCGACAGAACACCGGGGAGCTGTTTTTT.

The gene calls are TRBV6-5 and TRBJ1-3; no definite D call. CDR1 and CDR2 from the germline V gene are MNHEY and SVGAGI. V lost 5 bases, J lost 9 bases, and 14 bases lay in between. The length of the CDR3 is 13 residues. CDR3 residues: CASSPRRLGTIYF. CDR3 nucleotides: TGTGCCAGCAGTCCCCGCAGGCTTGGCACCATATATTTT.

The chain links TRBV13 to TRBJ1-2; TRBD1 aligns across 7 bases. The CDR3 is 17 residues long. V trimming: 0 bases; J trimming: 0 bases; junction bases outside the gene matches: 7. CDR1 is PRHDT, CDR2 FYEKMQ, per germline (reference sequence). The chain's CDR3 is CASSLGPGQTTNYGYTF. CDR3 nucleotide sequence: TGTGCCAGCAGCTTAGGCCCGGGACAGACCACTAACTATGGCTACACCTTC.

This rearrangement joins TRBV10-3 to TRBJ2-3; the D gene is possibly TRBD1 (6 bases). The CDR3 runs 14 residues. The V end was cut by 10 bases, the J end by 3 bases, with 17 bases between. Per the germline V gene, CDR1 is ENHRY and CDR2 is SYGVKD. CDR3 bases: TGTGCCACCTCAGGGGTGGCGGGTACAGATACGCAGTATTTT. Protein sequence: CATSGVAGTDTQYF.

V is TRBV4-3 and J is TRBJ1-1; possible D gene TRBD1, 6 bases. Germline CDR1 LGHNA, CDR2 YSLEER. V lost 1 base and J 1 base, leaving 10 bases between the germline ends. The CDR3 covers 15 residues. CDR3 residues: CASSQVVRGNTEAFF. In DNA, the CDR3 is TGCGCCAGCAGCCAAGTGGTCAGGGGGAACACTGAAGCTTTCTTT.

This chain connects TRBV4-3 to TRBJ1-4, with 12 bases aligning to TRBD1. This CDR3 is 17 amino acids long. Germline CDR1 reads LGHNA; CDR2 reads YSLEER. Trimming cost V 0 bases and J 4 bases; bases outside gene matches: 3. For the CDR3, the DNA is TGCGCCAGCAGCCAAGAGGGGACAGGGGGCGGTAATGAAAAACTGTTTTTT. It yields the protein CASSQEGTGGGNEKLFF.

Only a few counts were recorded for this clone. V gene TRBV19 combines with J gene TRBJ1-1; tentatively, D is TRBD1 (5 bases). The germline V and J ends were trimmed by 5 bases and 5 bases, with 12 bases remaining between them. This CDR3 has 13 amino acids. Germline assignment: CDR1 LNHDA and CDR2 SQIVND (reference sequence). CDR3 bases: TGTGCCAGTAGTTTCGGGGGAAGGACTGAAGCTTTCTTT. Its protein product is CASSFGGRTEAFF.

Concerning this clone itself: Sequence at one end of the junction differs from germline and may be a read error. This chain uses TRBV6-1 with TRBJ2-7; TRBD1 matches 9 bases. The germline V gene encodes CDR1 MNHNS and CDR2 SASEGT. The CDR3 consists of 14 residues. The CDR3 DNA reads TGTGCCAGCAGTACCACTCCGGGACAGGGTGACCCCTCATTC. Its protein is CASSTTPGQGDPSF.

The chain couples TRBV11-2 to TRBJ2-6, with D hard to call. The V and J ends lost 1 base and 3 bases respectively, with 7 bases between them. The CDR3 has 15 residues. In germline, CDR1 is SGHAT, CDR2 FQNNGV. Here the CDR3 DNA reads TGTGCCAGCAGCTTAGTGCCCTTTGGGGCCAACGTCCTGACTTTC. Amino acid sequence: CASSLVPFGANVLTF. Full variable domain (rest looked up from reference TRBV11-2 and TRBJ2-6): EAGVAQSPRYKIIEKRQSVAFWCNPISGHATLYWYQQILGQGPKLLIQFQNNGVVDDSQLPKDRFSAERLKGVDSTLKIQPAKLEDSAVYLCASSLVPFGANVLTFGAGSRLTVL.

This clone was detected once. The chain combines TRBV18 with TRBJ2-2; maybe TRBD1 (5 bases). Per the germline V gene, CDR1 is KGHSH and CDR2 is LQKENI. V lost 3 bases, J lost 7 bases, and 15 bases lay in between. The CDR3 loop spans 15 amino acids. CDR3 region: CASSPGGRAGGELFF. The CDR3 DNA is TGTGCCAGCTCACCTGGCGGCAGGGCCGGCGGGGAGCTGTTTTTT.

V is TRBV7-2 and J is TRBJ1-2; D may be TRBD1 (5 bases). Germline CDR1 SGHTA, CDR2 FQGNSA. CDR3 size: 13 residues. Deletions cut 5 bases from V and 8 bases from J, with 15 bases between. CDR3 nucleotide sequence: TGTGCCAGCAGCCAAGGGACCCACCGGGGCTACACCTTC. Translation: CASSQGTHRGYTF.

This clone was recorded only once. The V call is TRBV5-8, the J call TRBJ2-4; D remains unclear. Germline V CDR1 and CDR2: SGHTS, YDEGEE. This CDR3 spans 12 amino acids. Trimming stripped 0 bases from V and 10 bases from J, with 8 bases between. The CDR3 nucleotides are TGTGCCAGCAGCTTGGTCCTGCAGATTCAGTACTTC. Its translation is CASSLVLQIQYF.

V is TRBV5-1 and J is TRBJ2-2; D is unclear. Looked up from germline, CDR1 is SGHRS and CDR2 is YFSETQ. This CDR3 has 15 residues. V lost 5 bases, J lost 0 bases, and 11 bases lay in between. The CDR3 coding sequence is TGCGCCAGCAGGCAGGCCCATGCGAACACCGGGGAGCTGTTTTTT. This codes for CASRQAHANTGELFF.

The rearrangement uses TRBV10-3 and TRBJ2-1; 11 bases agree with TRBD2. CDR3 length: 15 amino acids. CDR1 and CDR2 (germline): ENHRY, SYGVKD. V gave up 6 bases and J gave up 5 bases; unmatched junction bases: 6. CDR3 in amino acids: CAISILAGVNNEQFF. CDR3 DNA sequence: TGTGCCATCAGCATACTAGCGGGGGTAAACAATGAGCAGTTCTTC.

This clone turned up a few times. The chain employs TRBV7-3 and TRBJ1-1; D is uncertain. This CDR3 has 15 amino acids. V lost 0 bases and J lost 5, with 13 bases in between. The germline V gene has CDR1 SGHTA and CDR2 FQGTGA. CDR3 DNA sequence: TGTGCCAGCAGCTTAACTACGGGCCGGGCTACTGAAGCTTTCTTT. Translation: CASSLTTGRATEAFF.